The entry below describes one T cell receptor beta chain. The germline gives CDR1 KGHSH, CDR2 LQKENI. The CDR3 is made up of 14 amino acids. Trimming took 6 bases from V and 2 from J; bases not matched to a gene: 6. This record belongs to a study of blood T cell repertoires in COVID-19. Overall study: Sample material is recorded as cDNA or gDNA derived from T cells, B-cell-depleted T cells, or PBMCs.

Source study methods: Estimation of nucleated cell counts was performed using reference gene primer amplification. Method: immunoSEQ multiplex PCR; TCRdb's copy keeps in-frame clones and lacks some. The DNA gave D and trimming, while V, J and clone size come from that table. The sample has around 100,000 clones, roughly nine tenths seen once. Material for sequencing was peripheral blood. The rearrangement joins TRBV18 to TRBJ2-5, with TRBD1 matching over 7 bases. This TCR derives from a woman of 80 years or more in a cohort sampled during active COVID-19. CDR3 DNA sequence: TGTGCCAGCTCGACGGCAGGGGGTCAAGAGACCCAGTACTTC. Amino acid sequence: CASSTAGGQETQYF. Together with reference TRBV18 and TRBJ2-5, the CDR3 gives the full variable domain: NAGVMQNPRHLVRRRGQEARLRCSPMKGHSHVYWYRQLPEEGLKFMVYLQKENIIDESGMPKERFSAEFPKEGPSILRIQQVVRGDSAAYFCASSTAGGQETQYFGPGTRLLVL.